This entry describes one T cell receptor beta chain. There are many counts of this clonotype. What this receptor recognizes is not known. No base-level quality is on record; no much larger clone is a single base apart. The germline V gene encodes CDR1 SQVTM and CDR2 ANQGSEA. The cysteine opens and the phenylalanine closes a CDR3 of 13 amino acids. Just the 39-base CDR3 DNA is kept, in frame starting at base 1. The V end gives up 5 bases and the J end 2 bases, leaving 5 bases in the junction not matched to a gene. The donors were 40 or so Caucasian individuals from Russia, aged roughly 6 to 90 years, who were systemically healthy. Approximately 10 milliliters of peripheral blood were collected from each donor into EDTA-treated Vacutainer tubes. Ficoll-Paque density-gradient centrifugation was used to isolate PBMCs, with at least 7 million per sample. Total RNA was extracted from PBMCs with Trizol reagent, with at least 6 micrograms obtained per sample. For every donor, flow cytometry on a PBMC aliquot measured the percentage of naive CD45RAhigh/CD27high T cells.

The library relied on 5' RACE. Sequencing relied on an Illumina HiSeq 2500. A second PCR of roughly 6 to 11 cycles was run with a J-beta primer mix and a sample-barcoded 5' primer. A template-switch 5' adaptor carrying 12 random nucleotides introduced a unique molecular identifier onto each TCR beta cDNA molecule. Each sample yielded at least 2.5 million CDR3-containing paired-end reads. The Mint cDNA synthesis kit, primed by a TRBC-specific oligonucleotide, was used to synthesize first-strand cDNA from all RNA. Following uracil-DNA glycosylase treatment, all cDNA underwent a first 18-cycle PCR with the universal primers M1SS and BC2_uni_R. The authors' analysis ran thus. Each sample was normalized by randomly selecting 1 million high-quality reads, each carrying a distinct molecular identifier. Reads sharing molecular identifiers were discarded rather than binned into consensus sequences. MiTCR, with a Q25 quality threshold and the strictest error-elimination algorithm, was used for CDR3 identification, clonotype clustering and error correction. Lower-bound total TCR beta diversity was estimated with a nonparametric unseen species model using Euler transformation. TCRdb redid the processing of the public reads, applying fastp at Q25 and MiXCR, and retained in-frame beta chains. Each CDR3 protein appears once, grouped with its most common genes and DNA. The V and J calls come from TCRdb's annotation, not from the publication. The sample yields 650,000 to 700,000 distinct CDR3 sequences; over 40% were counted once. The ten largest clones represent roughly 12% of the sample.

This sample is drawn from a study of blood T cells in healthy people across ages (dated by TCRdb to about 2015). For the wider study: Template switching captured roughly one uniquely barcoded TCR beta cDNA molecule per two T cells in model experiments. Age-related changes in TCR beta repertoire diversity were measured in the study by deep sequencing normalized with unique cDNA molecular identifiers. The donors were divided into four age groups: young (average around 15 years), middle-aged (about 40), aged (about 62) and long-lived (roughly 88). To avoid experimental bias, donors of different ages were distributed randomly across sequencing lanes. For two donors (one aged 18 to 29 and one aged 80 or older), the study analyzed two additional independent replicas of 1 million unique cDNA reads from the same blood draw.

Here is what the overall study found, with its caveats: Compared with the aged group, more naive CD4+ T cells, fewer expanded clones and increased TCR diversity were shown by the long-lived group, suggesting age selection. Because the CMV infection status of the donors was unknown, age-related changes in expanded clonotypes may potentially have been confounded. Observed TCR beta diversity per million T cells fell roughly linearly with age, and a significant reduction was already apparent by age approximately 40. Estimates of total diversity based on one million sequenced T cells were regarded as lower bounds and as underestimates. Observed TCR beta diversity correlated strongly with the percentage of naive T cells measured by flow cytometry. Since profiling was done on bulk unsorted PBMCs, naive and antigen-experienced compartments could not be conclusively compared.

The sequence came from an elderly woman in good health. The rearrangement combines TRBV29-1 with TRBJ2-5, with 7 junctional bases fitting TRBD1. Sequenced: blood. The CDR3 loop reads CSVYGRGQETQYF. The DNA is TGCAGCGTTTACGGCAGGGGGCAAGAGACCCAGTACTTC. Full variable domain (CDR3 extended with the reference TRBV29-1 and TRBJ2-5 proteins): SAVISQKPSRDICQRGTSLTIQCQVDSQVTMMFWYRQQPGQSLTLIATANQGSEATYESGFVIDKFPISRPNLTFSTLTVSNMSPEDSSIYLCSVYGRGQETQYFGPGTRLLVL.